The 25 T cell receptor beta chains below were found in one sample sequenced in a study of T cell changes during pregnancy in multiple sclerosis. The method was immunoSEQ multiplex PCR; TCRdb's version includes in-frame clones alone and lacks a portion of them. The repertoire holds 30,000 to 45,000 clones, with about 91% as singletons. Sample: CD8+ T cells from peripheral blood mononuclear cells, taken in the third trimester of pregnancy. All receptors derive from a female donor with multiple sclerosis, enrolled in a pregnancy study.

The CDR3: CASRDRVSTEAFF. In DNA form, the CDR3 reads TGTGCCAGCAGAGACAGGGTCTCTACTGAAGCTTTCTTT. This chain links TRBV27 with TRBJ1-1, with TRBD1 matching 7 bases. The CDR3 runs 13 residues. The junction had 6 bases not matched to a gene; V was cut back by 6 bases and J by 5 bases. Germline-derived CDR1 and CDR2 are MNHEY and SMNVEV (reference sequence).

The genes are TRBV9 and TRBJ2-1; D might be TRBD2 (5 bases). The V gene lost 4 bases and the J gene lost 3 bases, with 14 bases spanning the gap. The CDR3 runs to 15 residues. Germline CDR1 is SGDLS and CDR2 is YYNGEE. CDR3 nucleotides: TGTGCCAGCAGCCTGCAAGCGGATCACTACAATGAGCAGTTCTTC. The encoded protein is CASSLQADHYNEQFF.

The rearrangement links TRBV18 to TRBJ2-7; 15 bases map to TRBD2. V lost 3 bases, J lost 4 bases, and 7 bases stayed unmatched. The germline V gene has CDR1 KGHSH and CDR2 LQKENI. The CDR3 loop spans 17 amino acids. CDR3 amino acids: CASSPGLAGGQSYEQYF. The DNA for the CDR3 is TGTGCCAGCTCACCGGGACTAGCGGGGGGCCAGTCTTACGAGCAGTACTTC.

The rearrangement links TRBV5-6 to TRBJ1-2; D is unclear. Trimming stripped 3 bases from V and 4 bases from J, with 10 bases between. The CDR3 spans 13 residues. CDR1 SGHDT and CDR2 YYEEEE come from the germline V gene. The CDR3 loop is CASSSTEPYGYTF. CDR3 sequence (DNA): TGTGCCAGCAGCTCTACAGAGCCCTATGGCTACACCTTC.

The chain carries TRBV4-3 and TRBJ1-2; tentative D call: TRBD1 (5 bases). CDR1 is LGHNA and CDR2 is YSLEER in the germline V gene. V was clipped by 0 bases and J by 2 bases, with 16 bases between them. This CDR3 is 17 amino acids long. The CDR3 DNA is TGCGCCAGCAGCCAAGATTTAATCCAGGGCCTCAACTATGGCTACACCTTC. Protein product: CASSQDLIQGLNYGYTF.

The rearrangement links TRBV7-9 to TRBJ1-1; 8 bases align to TRBD1. The ends lost 5 bases at V and 7 bases at J; junction bases unmatched: 9. Germline CDR1 and CDR2: SEHNR and FQNEAQ (reference sequence). CDR3 length: 14 amino acids. CDR3: CASSNLQGESEAFF. As DNA, the CDR3 is TGTGCCAGCAGCAACCTACAGGGGGAGAGTGAAGCTTTCTTT.

The gene calls are TRBV7-9 and TRBJ1-4; 8 bases fit TRBD1. Trimming removed 7 bases from V and 7 bases from J; junction bases left unmatched: 8. The CDR3 sequence is 14 residues long. Germline V gene sequence: CDR1 SEHNR, CDR2 FQNEAQ (reference sequence). In nucleotides, the CDR3 is TGTGCCAGCAACCTGGACAGGGCGGGTGAAAAACTGTTTTTT. Its protein product is CASNLDRAGEKLFF.

This clone was seen just once. The chain carries TRBV27 and TRBJ1-5; D may be TRBD1 (6 bases). V lost 6 bases and J lost 3, with 15 bases in between. Per the germline V gene, CDR1 is MNHEY and CDR2 is SMNVEV (reference sequence). CDR3 size: 15 residues. The CDR3 coding sequence is TGTGCCAGCAGCGAGCCGGGACATCTCAATCAGCCCCAGCATTTT. It codes for CASSEPGHLNQPQHF.

The chain carries TRBV30 and TRBJ2-2, with 7 bases fitting TRBD1. The CDR3 has 14 amino acids. Germline CDR1 reads GTSNPN; CDR2 reads SVGIG (reference sequence). V shed 5 bases, J shed 4 bases, and the junction held 7 bases outside the gene matches. CDR3 loop: CAWLSGTVTGELFF. The CDR3 bases are TGTGCCTGGTTATCCGGGACAGTCACCGGGGAGCTGTTTTTT. The full variable domain, its missing parts supplied by reference TRBV30 and TRBJ2-2, is SQTIHQWPATLVQPVGSPLSLECTVEGTSNPNLYWYRQAAGRGLQLLFYSVGIGQISSEVPQNLSASRPQDRQFILSSKKLLLSDSGFYLCAWLSGTVTGELFFGEGSRLTVL.

This chain connects TRBV4-3 to TRBJ2-7, with 16 bases fitting TRBD2. V lost 3 bases and J lost 5; bases outside the gene matches: 4. The CDR3 is 16 residues long. CDR1 LGHNA and CDR2 YSLEER come from the germline V gene. The CDR3, as DNA: TGCGCCAGCAGCCAGGGACTAGCGGGGGGGCCTCACGAGCAGTACTTC. Translation gives CASSQGLAGGPHEQYF.

The V gene is TRBV4-3, the J gene TRBJ2-1; 8 bases map to TRBD1. Germline trimming cut 4 bases from V and 0 bases from J; bases unmatched to any gene: 2. The CDR3 has 15 amino acids. Germline CDR1 LGHNA, CDR2 YSLEER. The CDR3: CASSPGTGSYNEQFF. The CDR3 DNA reads TGCGCCAGCAGCCCGGGGACAGGCTCCTACAATGAGCAGTTCTTC.

This sequence joins TRBV29-1 and TRBJ2-2; D might be TRBD2 (7 bases). V gave up 7 bases and J gave up 4 bases, with 13 bases separating them. Germline values: CDR1 SQVTM, CDR2 ANQGSEA. This CDR3 contains 13 residues. The CDR3 region is CSAEGGATGELFF. The CDR3, as DNA: TGCAGCGCGGAGGGGGGGGCCACCGGGGAGCTGTTTTTT.

This clone is a singleton in its sample. V usage is TRBV6-5 and J usage is TRBJ1-2, with 10 bases identical to TRBD1. Trimming at V came to 6 bases and at J to 8 bases, leaving 9 bases not matched to a gene. This CDR3 region has 14 residues. Per the germline V gene, CDR1 is MNHEY and CDR2 is SVGAGI. As DNA, the CDR3 is TGTGCCAGCAGGTGGACAGGGGGTTTAGCAGGCTACACCTTC. This sequence encodes CASRWTGGLAGYTF.

This clone has a single count. The chain's CDR3 is CASSFLFRPPGQYYEQYF. In DNA, the CDR3 is TGTGCCAGCAGTTTTTTGTTCCGGCCGCCGGGACAATACTACGAGCAGTACTTC. V is TRBV27 and J is TRBJ2-7; tentative D call: TRBD1 (6 bases). Germline V gene lookup returns CDR1 MNHEY and CDR2 SMNVEV (reference sequence). This CDR3 region has 18 residues. Trimming took 3 bases from V and 3 from J, leaving 24 bases between them.

The chain combines TRBV7-3 with TRBJ2-3; 7 bases map to TRBD1. The trim removed 5 bases at V and 2 bases at J, leaving 7 bases unmatched. Per the germline V gene, CDR1 is SGHTA and CDR2 is FQGTGA. The CDR3 is 15 amino acids. The CDR3 protein is CASSPQTGLTDTQYF. The CDR3 DNA follows: TGTGCCAGCAGCCCCCAGACAGGGCTCACAGATACGCAGTATTTT. Complete variable domain (other parts from reference TRBV7-3 and TRBJ2-3): GAGVSQTPSNKVTEKGKYVELRCDPISGHTALYWYRQSLGQGPEFLIYFQGTGAADDSGLPNDRFFAVRPEGSVSTLKIQRTERGDSAVYLCASSPQTGLTDTQYFGPGTRLTVL.

The chain uses TRBV29-1 and TRBJ2-1; D is ambiguous. V dropped 3 bases and J dropped 0 bases, with 9 bases sitting between them. The germline V gene has CDR1 SQVTM and CDR2 ANQGSEA. The CDR3 is made up of 14 amino acids. The CDR3 sequence is CSVDGGFSYNEQFF. DNA of the CDR3: TGCAGCGTTGATGGCGGCTTCTCCTACAATGAGCAGTTCTTC.

This clone was observed a few times. This rearrangement joins TRBV27 to TRBJ1-2; no firm D call. V shed 2 bases and J shed 4 bases, with 17 bases lying between them. From germline, CDR1 is MNHEY and CDR2 SMNVEV (reference sequence). The CDR3 is 16 residues long. The CDR3 region has the DNA TGTGCCAGCAGTTTAGGGCCGTCAGGCTCCTTCTATGGCTACACCTTC. This translates into CASSLGPSGSFYGYTF.

The V call is TRBV5-1, the J call TRBJ1-1, with TRBD1 matching over 7 bases. The CDR3 has 18 residues. Trimming cost V 3 bases and J 0 bases; bases outside gene matches: 14. The germline V gene encodes CDR1 SGHRS and CDR2 YFSETQ. The CDR3 DNA reads as TGCGCCAGCAGCTGGGATCCCCAGGGGGACAGTATGAACACTGAAGCTTTCTTT. This translates into CASSWDPQGDSMNTEAFF.

This chain joins TRBV19 and TRBJ1-2; the match to TRBD1 covers 7 bases. Germline V gene lookup returns CDR1 LNHDA and CDR2 SQIVND (reference sequence). The CDR3 spans 16 residues. V shed 3 bases, J shed 2 bases, and the junction held 9 bases outside the gene matches. The CDR3 nucleotides are TGTGCCAGTAGTATTTCCTCGACAGGGTGGAACTATGGCTACACCTTC. Protein product: CASSISSTGWNYGYTF.

This chain joins TRBV12-5 and TRBJ1-1; no clear D gene. Trimming took off 3 bases at V and 3 bases at J, with 14 bases between the two ends. This CDR3 has 15 amino acids. Germline CDR1 reads LGHNT; CDR2 reads FRNRAP. CDR3 in amino acids: CASGFFLMSDTEAFF. The CDR3 bases are TGTGCTAGTGGTTTCTTTCTAATGTCGGACACTGAAGCTTTCTTT.

The chain employs TRBV10-3 and TRBJ2-7; 9 nucleotides match TRBD2. Germline CDR1 reads ENHRY; CDR2 reads SYGVKD. V lost 4 bases and J lost 5; bases outside the gene matches: 9. The CDR3 contains 15 residues. CDR3 in amino acids: CAISGFSGRLDEQYF. The DNA of the CDR3 is TGTGCCATCAGTGGGTTTAGCGGGAGACTTGACGAGCAGTACTTC.

This clone was counted a single time. The rearrangement uses TRBV12-5 and TRBJ2-2; 7 nucleotides align to TRBD2. Germline trimming cut 7 bases from V and 1 base from J; bases unmatched to any gene: 3. Germline CDR1 and CDR2: LGHNT and FRNRAP. The CDR3 sequence is 14 residues long. CDR3: CASAIAGNTGELFF. In nucleotides, the CDR3 is TGTGCTAGTGCTATAGCGGGGAACACCGGGGAGCTGTTTTTT. Complete variable domain (other parts from reference TRBV12-5 and TRBJ2-2): DARVTQTPRHKVTEMGQEVTMRCQPILGHNTVFWYRQTMMQGLELLAYFRNRAPLDDSGMPKDRFSAEMPDATLATLKIQPSEPRDSAVYFCASAIAGNTGELFFGEGSRLTVL.

V usage is TRBV14 and J usage is TRBJ2-1, with a possible D match to TRBD2 (6 bases). V dropped 1 base and J dropped 0 bases, with 13 bases sitting between them. Germline values: CDR1 SGHDN, CDR2 FVKESK. CDR3 length: 17 amino acids. In nucleotides, the CDR3 is TGTGCCAGCAGCCAAGGTGGGGGGTACAGCTCCTACAATGAGCAGTTCTTC. This gives the protein CASSQGGGYSSYNEQFF.

The V and J genes are TRBV9 and TRBJ2-3, with 10 bases that match TRBD2. Germline V gene lookup returns CDR1 SGDLS and CDR2 YYNGEE. The J segment lost 6 bases and the V segment lost 7 bases, leaving 8 bases of the junction unmatched. This CDR3 region has 14 residues. CDR3 protein: CASASGGAWDTQYF. In DNA, the CDR3 is TGTGCCAGCGCGAGCGGGGGGGCCTGGGATACGCAGTATTTT.

The chain uses TRBV7-6 and TRBJ2-3; TRBD2 might be the D (6 bases). This CDR3 region has 16 residues. V lost 4 bases to trimming and J lost 3 bases, with 17 bases between them. Germline V gives CDR1 SGHVS, CDR2 FNYEAQ. The CDR3, as DNA: TGTGCCAGCAGCTCCCTCCCCCAGGAGGGGACAGATACGCAGTATTTT. Its protein product is CASSSLPQEGTDTQYF.